This passage covers 9 T cell receptor beta chains from one sample sequenced in a study of blood T cell repertoires in COVID-19. Generated by immunoSEQ multiplex PCR, the TCRdb table keeps only in-frame clones and is missing some. The data hold hundreds of thousands of clones, with about 80% observed a single time. Sequencing was performed on peripheral blood. The source is a woman between 35 and 50 years old with active or convalescent COVID-19.

The chain employs TRBV19 and TRBJ1-6; 8 bases are a match to TRBD1. This CDR3 contains 15 residues. Germline lookup yields CDR1 LNHDA and CDR2 SQIVND (reference sequence). The trim removed 10 bases at V and 2 bases at J, leaving 7 bases unmatched. The CDR3 DNA reads as TGTGCCACCAGCCCAGGGGGCACCTATAATTCACCCCTCCACTTT. Protein sequence: CATSPGGTYNSPLHF.

This clone has a single count. The chain links TRBV24-1 to TRBJ2-1, with D possibly TRBD2 on 5 matching bases. The length of the CDR3 is 15 residues. CDR1 and CDR2 (germline): KGHDR, SFDVKD. Trimming cost V 3 bases and J 5 bases, with 13 bases left between them. CDR3 coding DNA: TGTGCCACCAGTGATAGCTTGACGACTAACAATGAGCAGTTCTTC. Its translation is CATSDSLTTNNEQFF.

The sample holds a few counts of this clone. The V gene is TRBV11-3, the J gene TRBJ2-7; D might be TRBD1 (6 bases). The CDR3 is 14 amino acids. CDR1 and CDR2 (germline): SGHNT, YENEEA. Trimming stripped 7 bases from V and 0 bases from J, with 13 bases between. The CDR3 protein is CASNQGYSSYEQYF. CDR3 sequence (DNA): TGTGCCAGCAACCAGGGGTATAGCTCCTACGAGCAGTACTTC. The full variable domain, completed using reference TRBV11-3 and TRBJ2-7, is EAGVVQSPRYKIIEKKQPVAFWCNPISGHNTLYWYLQNLGQGPELLIRYENEEAVDDSQLPKDRFSAERLKGVDSTLKIQPAELGDSAVYLCASNQGYSSYEQYFGPGTRLTVT.

The V call is TRBV11-3, the J call TRBJ2-7; no clear D. The germline V and J ends were trimmed by 4 bases and 5 bases, with 9 bases remaining between them. Germline loops: CDR1 SGHNT, CDR2 YENEEA. The CDR3 is 12 amino acids. This CDR3 is CASSSRVDEQYF. The DNA for the CDR3 is TGTGCCAGCAGCTCCCGGGTTGACGAGCAGTACTTC.

The chain is built from TRBV2 and TRBJ1-2; 9 bases are a match to TRBD1. Per the germline V gene, CDR1 is SNHLY and CDR2 is FYNNEI. This CDR3 region has 15 residues. V was pared by 6 bases and J by 4 bases, with 9 bases of the junction left unmatched. The CDR3 loop is CASRKGQGQSYGYTF. The DNA for the CDR3 is TGTGCCAGCAGGAAGGGACAGGGCCAATCCTATGGCTACACCTTC.

A few counts support this clone. The rearrangement links TRBV5-4 to TRBJ2-1; 7 positions match TRBD1. CDR1 is SGHNT and CDR2 is YYREEE in the germline V gene (reference sequence). The J segment lost 6 bases and the V segment lost 4 bases, leaving 16 bases of the junction unmatched. This CDR3 has 17 amino acids. The CDR3: CASSPLYLRQGGNEQFF. The CDR3 DNA reads TGTGCCAGCAGCCCCCTCTATCTACGACAGGGCGGCAATGAGCAGTTCTTC.

The J gene is TRBJ1-5, the V gene TRBV24-1; TRBD1 is a possible D gene (5 bases). There are 15 residues in the CDR3. CDR1 and CDR2 (germline): KGHDR, SFDVKD. Trimming stripped 6 bases from V and 1 base from J, with 12 bases between. CDR3 in amino acids: CATSPGRISNQPQHF. In nucleotides, the CDR3 is TGTGCCACCAGTCCAGGGCGAATAAGCAATCAGCCCCAGCATTTT.

The rearrangement joins TRBV12-3 or TRBV12-4 to TRBJ2-7; D is unclear. The CDR3 loop spans 13 amino acids. The V end was cut by 2 bases, the J end by 5 bases, with 10 bases between. CDR3 sequence: CASSLFSRNEQYF. The CDR3 region has the DNA TGTGCCAGCAGTTTATTTTCGCGGAACGAGCAGTACTTC.

This clone was seen many times. V and J are TRBV2 and TRBJ1-2; the match to TRBD1 covers 8 bases. There are 14 residues in the CDR3. The germline V gene encodes CDR1 SNHLY and CDR2 FYNNEI. V lost 5 bases to trimming and J lost 10 bases; unmatched junction nucleotides: 12. CDR3 protein: CASSPGTGNFDYTF. The CDR3 bases are TGTGCCAGCAGTCCCGGGACAGGCAACTTTGACTACACCTTC.